This passage covers 12 T cell receptor beta chains from one sample sequenced in a study of early T cells in non-severe SARS-CoV-2 infection. One entry per CDR3 protein results from TCRdb running MiXCR on the 5' RACE reads. The sample has tens of thousands of distinct CDR3 sequences, approximately 9% seen once. Sequencing was done on a sample of whole blood. These receptors were obtained from an adult who was a healthcare worker with PCR-confirmed SARS-CoV-2 infection or an uninfected control (not recorded which).

This chain uses TRBV19 with TRBJ2-3, with 15 bases matching TRBD2. The ends lost 9 bases at V and 3 bases at J; junction bases unmatched: 13. CDR3 length equals 18 residues. Germline assignment: CDR1 LNHDA and CDR2 SQIVND (reference sequence). As DNA, the CDR3 is TGTGCCAGCGCCGGGACTAGCGGGAGGAAGAGGGGGACAGATACGCAGTATTTT. It is translated as CASAGTSGRKRGTDTQYF.

In this sample, this clonotype turned up many times. The V gene is TRBV5-1, the J gene TRBJ2-1; TRBD2 aligns across 7 bases. V was pared by 4 bases and J by 4 bases, with 5 bases of the junction left unmatched. In germline, CDR1 is SGHRS, CDR2 YFSETQ. The CDR3 consists of 14 residues. DNA for the CDR3: TGCGCCAGCAGCGGTGGCGGGGGATACAATGAGCAGTTCTTC. This gives the protein CASSGGGGYNEQFF.

The chain joins TRBV28 to TRBJ1-2; D is possibly TRBD1 (6 bases). CDR1 and CDR2 (germline): MDHEN, SYDVKM. This CDR3 comprises 13 residues. The V and J ends lost 7 bases and 6 bases respectively, with 15 bases between them. CDR3 bases: TGTGCCAGCACCCGAATACAGGGTGATGGCTACACCTTC. Amino acids: CASTRIQGDGYTF.

This clonotype was detected many times. The rearrangement uses TRBV18 and TRBJ1-2; TRBD1 matches 8 bases. The germline V gene has CDR1 KGHSH and CDR2 LQKENI. The CDR3 sequence is 15 residues long. V dropped 4 bases and J dropped 2; count of bases not matched to a gene: 6. In DNA form, the CDR3 reads TGTGCCAGCTCACTTGATCGGACAGGGAACTATGGCTACACCTTC. This translates into CASSLDRTGNYGYTF. The full variable domain, rest sourced from reference TRBV18 and TRBJ1-2, is NAGVMQNPRHLVRRRGQEARLRCSPMKGHSHVYWYRQLPEEGLKFMVYLQKENIIDESGMPKERFSAEFPKEGPSILRIQQVVRGDSAAYFCASSLDRTGNYGYTFGSGTRLTVV.

This clonotype was counted many times. The rearrangement uses TRBV29-1 and TRBJ1-2; 9 nucleotides match TRBD1. Germline CDR1 is SQVTM and CDR2 is ANQGSEA. The V segment lost 4 bases and the J segment 4 bases; nucleotides outside the gene matches: 13. The CDR3 is 16 residues long. CDR3 residues: CSVADRGLELLYGYTF. The CDR3 coding sequence is TGCAGCGTTGCGGACAGGGGACTCGAGCTTCTCTATGGCTACACCTTC.

In its sample, this clonotype was seen a few times. The V and J genes are TRBV7-9 and TRBJ2-5, with 7 bases aligning to TRBD1. Looked up from germline, CDR1 is SEHNR and CDR2 is FQNEAQ (reference sequence). J gave up 4 bases and V 5 bases, and 7 bases lay outside the gene matches. The CDR3 runs 14 residues. The CDR3, as DNA: TGTGCCAGCAGCCGTCGACAGGGAAGAGAGACCCAGTACTTC. Translated: CASSRRQGRETQYF.

V gene TRBV6-5 combines with J gene TRBJ1-5; TRBD1 agrees at 10 bases. Germline assignment: CDR1 MNHEY and CDR2 SVGAGI. J was trimmed by 2 bases and V by 6 bases; bases with no gene match: 7. The CDR3 covers 16 residues. CDR3 DNA: TGTGCCAGCAGAAGGACAGGGGGTCGTGGCAATCAGCCCCAGCATTTT. It specifies CASRRTGGRGNQPQHF.

This clonotype showed up many times. The rearrangement joins TRBV29-1 to TRBJ1-6; D perhaps matches TRBD1 (6 bases). Germline V gene sequence: CDR1 SQVTM, CDR2 ANQGSEA. The V gene lost 5 bases and the J gene lost 7 bases, with 12 bases spanning the gap. The CDR3 is made up of 13 amino acids. The CDR3 DNA sequence: TGCAGCGTTACGGACAGCCCAAATTCACCCCTCCACTTT. The encoded protein is CSVTDSPNSPLHF.

This clonotype was counted between two and nine times. The chain employs TRBV6-2 or TRBV6-3 and TRBJ1-1, with a tentative D call TRBD1 (5 bases). The germline gives CDR1 MNHEY, CDR2 SVGEGT. The V end lost 6 bases, the J end lost 4 bases, and 15 bases lay between the germline ends. The CDR3 contains 14 residues. The CDR3 sequence is CASRTRQPPTEAFF. DNA for the CDR3: TGTGCCAGCAGGACCCGACAGCCCCCCACTGAAGCTTTCTTT.

This clonotype showed up many times. This chain uses TRBV5-5 with TRBJ1-4; 8 positions agree with TRBD1. The CDR3 covers 16 residues. The V gene end was trimmed by 0 bases and the J gene end by 4 bases; junction bases not matched to a gene: 5. The germline CDR1 and CDR2 sequences are SGHKS and YYEKEE (reference sequence). The DNA of the CDR3 is TGTGCCAGCAGCTTGGCCAGGGGGCTCGATAATGAAAAACTGTTTTTT. Residues: CASSLARGLDNEKLFF.

There are a few counts of this clonotype. The chain is built from TRBV28 and TRBJ2-4, with D tentatively TRBD2 (6 bases). The length of the CDR3 is 13 residues. CDR1 and CDR2 from the germline V gene are MDHEN and SYDVKM. Trimming left V 3 bases short and J 13 bases short, with 16 bases between. In DNA, the CDR3 is TGTGCCAGCAGTTTCTCCCCCGGACTACAGCAGTACTTC. Its translation is CASSFSPGLQQYF.

This clonotype was recorded many times. The chain joins TRBV20-1 to TRBJ2-1; 15 bases are shared with TRBD2. V lost 3 bases to trimming and J lost 0 bases; unmatched junction nucleotides: 9. Germline CDR1 and CDR2: DFQATT and SNEGSKA (reference sequence). The CDR3 totals 19 residues. The CDR3 sequence is CSASARGLAGGSSYNEQFF. The CDR3 coding sequence is TGCAGTGCTAGTGCTCGGGGACTAGCGGGGGGAAGCTCCTACAATGAGCAGTTCTTC.